Below, 32 T cell receptor beta chains from the same sample are listed, as sequenced in a study of OX40 agonist ivuxolimab in advanced cancers. Preparation of the library involved the immunoSEQ multiplex PCR assay. TCRdb holds this immuneACCESS table with in-frame rearrangements only. Some clones are missing; in checked studies, unresolved V genes explain under half, and the rest has no known cause. The sample yields about 100,000 clones; over 75% were counted once. About 0.31% of the sample is held by the ten biggest clonotypes. The material sequenced was CD4+ or CD8+ T cells sorted from blood, taken in a trial of the OX40 agonist ivuxolimab. Receptors originate from an adult with an advanced solid tumor such as melanoma, head and neck, liver or kidney cancer.

This chain joins TRBV9 and TRBJ1-5; tentatively, D is TRBD1 (5 bases). There are 14 residues in the CDR3. The germline V gene encodes CDR1 SGDLS and CDR2 YYNGEE. V was cut by 2 bases and J by 3 bases, with 9 bases left in between. The CDR3 bases are TGTGCCAGCAGCGTGGGACCGCTCAATCAGCCCCAGCATTTT. It encodes CASSVGPLNQPQHF.

DNA of the CDR3: TGTGCCAGCAGCTTAGGGGCGGGAGCCGGTGAGCAGTACTTC. Translating it yields CASSLGAGAGEQYF. This sequence joins TRBV7-2 and TRBJ2-7; TRBD2 matches at 7 bases. The germline CDR1 and CDR2 sequences are SGHTA and FQGNSA. This CDR3 has 14 residues. Trimming at V came to 1 base and at J to 7 bases, leaving 7 bases not matched to a gene.

The J gene is TRBJ2-1, the V gene TRBV7-2; the match to TRBD2 covers 12 bases. Germline values: CDR1 SGHTA, CDR2 FQGNSA. The CDR3 length is 15 residues. J was trimmed by 4 bases and V by 7 bases; bases with no gene match: 5. Written as DNA, the CDR3 is TGTGCCAGCACCCCCGGACTAGCGGGATACAATGAGCAGTTCTTC. Translated, it gives CASTPGLAGYNEQFF.

This clone is a singleton in its sample. The chain combines TRBV28 with TRBJ1-3, with no clear D. The V gene lost 3 bases and the J gene lost 0 bases, with 9 bases spanning the gap. Germline V gene data show CDR1 as MDHEN and CDR2 as SYDVKM. This CDR3 comprises 15 residues. The CDR3 loop is CASSLEQSSGNTIYF. CDR3 DNA sequence: TGTGCCAGCAGTTTGGAACAGAGCTCTGGAAACACCATATATTTT.

In its sample, this clone was seen once. The J gene is TRBJ1-2, the V gene TRBV5-6; no definite D call. Germline CDR1 and CDR2: SGHDT and YYEEEE. The CDR3 spans 14 residues. V lost 3 bases and J 3 bases, leaving 12 bases between the germline ends. The DNA for the CDR3 is TGTGCCAGCAGCTCAGTTGGGGAATACTATGGCTACACCTTC. This gives the protein CASSSVGEYYGYTF.

This rearrangement joins TRBV6-5 to TRBJ1-2; D perhaps matches TRBD1 (5 bases). This CDR3 is built from 12 residues. Germline V lookup: CDR1 MNHEY, CDR2 SVGAGI. The V gene lost 7 bases and the J gene lost 8 bases, with 14 bases spanning the gap. The CDR3 is CASKMGRGGYTF. DNA for the CDR3: TGTGCCAGCAAAATGGGGAGGGGCGGCTACACCTTC.

Here the CDR3 DNA reads TGTGCCAGCAGTTACTTTCAGGGCGGAACTGAAGCTTTCTTT. This translates into CASSYFQGGTEAFF. The rearrangement joins TRBV27 to TRBJ1-1; the D gene is possibly TRBD1 (5 bases). The CDR3 sequence is 14 residues long. Germline V lookup: CDR1 MNHEY, CDR2 SMNVEV (reference sequence). Trimming shortened V by 4 bases and J by 5 bases, and 14 bases separated the two germline ends.

This chain uses TRBV5-4 with TRBJ2-7, with 7 bases fitting TRBD1. After removal of 0 bases from V and 6 bases from J, the junction contained 6 bases not matched to a gene. CDR1 is SGHNT, CDR2 YYREEE, per germline (reference sequence). The CDR3 runs 14 residues. CDR3 bases: TGTGCCAGCAGCTTGGATAGGGGGCTGGGCGAGCAGTACTTC. Protein sequence: CASSLDRGLGEQYF. The whole variable domain, remainder taken from reference TRBV5-4 and TRBJ2-7, is ETGVTQSPTHLIKTRGQQVTLRCSSQSGHNTVSWYQQALGQGPQFIFQYYREEENGRGNFPPRFSGLQFPNYSSELNVNALELDDSALYLCASSLDRGLGEQYFGPGTRLTVT.

The chain uses TRBV25-1 and TRBJ2-5; TRBD2 matches 9 bases. J gave up 5 bases and V 7 bases, and 8 bases lay outside the gene matches. The germline V gene encodes CDR1 MGHDK and CDR2 SYGVNS. The CDR3 runs 14 residues. CDR3 in amino acids: CASKAREGGETQYF. CDR3 coding DNA: TGTGCCAGCAAGGCGCGGGAGGGCGGTGAGACCCAGTACTTC. Full variable domain (outside the CDR3, taken from reference TRBV25-1 and TRBJ2-5): EADIYQTPRYLVIGTGKKITLECSQTMGHDKMYWYQQDPGMELHLIHYSYGVNSTEKGDLSSESTVSRIRTEHFPLTLESARPSHTSQYLCASKAREGGETQYFGPGTRLLVL.

This chain connects TRBV28 to TRBJ1-3, with no clear D. V was clipped by 5 bases and J by 0 bases, with 11 bases between them. Per germline, CDR1 MDHEN and CDR2 SYDVKM. This CDR3 comprises 15 residues. The CDR3 here is CASSPYGSSGNTIYF. CDR3 DNA: TGTGCCAGCAGTCCATACGGGAGCTCTGGAAACACCATATATTTT.

The V gene is TRBV4-1, the J gene TRBJ2-7, with 7 bases lining up with TRBD1. With 2 bases clipped from V and 1 base from J, the junction kept 5 bases outside the gene matches. The CDR3 has 15 residues. Germline V gives CDR1 MGHRA, CDR2 YSYEKL. DNA of the CDR3: TGCGCCAGCAGCCAACGGACAGGTTTATCCTACGAGCAGTACTTC. It translates to CASSQRTGLSYEQYF.

CDR3 region: CASSLEGTDTDTQYF. In nucleotides, the CDR3 is TGTGCCAGCAGCTTGGAGGGTACGGACACAGATACGCAGTATTTT. The rearrangement links TRBV5-5 to TRBJ2-3; no firm D call. The germline V gene encodes CDR1 SGHKS and CDR2 YYEKEE (reference sequence). This CDR3 is 15 amino acids long. V lost 0 bases and J lost 2, with 10 bases in between.

The gene calls are TRBV8-2 and TRBJ2-6; the table names TRBD1, a call not compared with the DNA. TRBV8-2 is assigned pseudogene status. The CDR3 has 13 amino acids. The CDR3 protein is CGITQSRANVLTF. The CDR3 bases are TGTGGCATAACACAAAGTCGGGCCAACGTCCTGACTTTC.

The chain uses TRBV29-1 and TRBJ2-2; D call uncertain. The germline V gene has CDR1 SQVTM and CDR2 ANQGSEA. The CDR3 is made up of 13 amino acids. V dropped 3 bases and J dropped 1 base, with 6 bases sitting between them. In nucleotides, the CDR3 is TGCAGCGTTGAGGGTTGGAACACCGGGGAGCTGTTTTTT. This translates into CSVEGWNTGELFF.

This clone was counted a single time. This chain joins TRBV7-5 and TRBJ2-5. TRBV7-5 is a recognized pseudogene. The CDR3 is made up of 16 amino acids. The CDR3: CARSFPGASRQETQYF. CDR3 nucleotide sequence: TGTGCCAGAAGCTTCCCGGGGGCGTCCCGCCAAGAGACCCAGTACTTC.

This clone occurred a few times. The gene calls are TRBV18 and TRBJ2-1; 10 bases match TRBD2. Germline CDR1 and CDR2: KGHSH and LQKENI. The CDR3 extends over 18 amino acids. With V trimmed by 0 bases and J by 4 bases, 9 bases remained unmatched. The CDR3 here is CASSPPGATSGTYNEQFF. The CDR3 DNA reads TGTGCCAGCTCACCACCGGGCGCAACTAGCGGGACTTACAATGAGCAGTTCTTC.

The chain combines TRBV28 with TRBJ1-3; TRBD1 is a possible D gene (5 bases). There are 16 residues in the CDR3. Germline V gives CDR1 MDHEN, CDR2 SYDVKM. The ends were cut back, 2 bases at V and 0 bases at J, with 11 bases in the middle. CDR3: CASSLRTPHSGNTIYF. The CDR3 DNA is TGTGCCAGCAGTTTAAGGACACCCCACTCTGGAAACACCATATATTTT.

The J gene is TRBJ2-5, the V gene TRBV7-2; a weak D match, TRBD1 (6 bases). This CDR3 region has 14 residues. Trimming left V 2 bases short and J 4 bases short, with 11 bases between. CDR1 is SGHTA, CDR2 FQGNSA, per germline. The CDR3 DNA reads as TGTGCCAGCAGCTTAAGGGGGAGAAGAGAGACCCAGTACTTC. Translated, it gives CASSLRGRRETQYF.

This sequence joins TRBV28 and TRBJ2-7; D remains unclear. The V gene's germline CDR1 is MDHEN and CDR2 SYDVKM. V lost 4 bases to trimming and J lost 0 bases, with 10 bases between them. This CDR3 comprises 14 residues. CDR3: CASSSSLSSYEQYF. CDR3 nucleotide sequence: TGTGCCAGCAGTTCTAGTTTGAGCTCCTACGAGCAGTACTTC.

The J gene is TRBJ2-7, the V gene TRBV5-1; tentatively, D is TRBD2 (6 bases). Trimming took off 6 bases at V and 7 bases at J, with 17 bases between the two ends. The CDR3 length is 13 residues. CDR1 and CDR2 from the germline V gene are SGHRS and YFSETQ. The CDR3 here is CASTREPLLEQYF. The CDR3, as DNA: TGCGCCAGCACCCGGGAGCCCCTGCTGGAGCAGTACTTC.

The V gene is TRBV29-1, the J gene TRBJ2-7; possibly TRBD1 for D (6 bases). The CDR3 is made up of 14 amino acids. Germline CDR1 reads SQVTM; CDR2 reads ANQGSEA. V was pared by 6 bases and J by 5 bases, with 20 bases between. The CDR3 is CSVTQAGRGHEQYF. The CDR3 DNA follows: TGCAGCGTCACGCAAGCCGGCAGGGGCCACGAGCAGTACTTC.

The chain joins TRBV6-6 to TRBJ2-1; 8 bases match TRBD1. The V gene end was trimmed by 6 bases and the J gene end by 5 bases; junction bases not matched to a gene: 9. This CDR3 has 15 residues. The germline CDR1 and CDR2 sequences are MNHNY and SVGAGI (reference sequence). CDR3 sequence reads: CASSPAGQGHNEQFF. The CDR3 coding sequence is TGTGCCAGCAGCCCGGCCGGACAGGGTCACAATGAGCAGTTCTTC.

The genes are TRBV28 and TRBJ1-2; tentative D call: TRBD1 (5 bases). Trimming removed 6 bases at V and 7 bases at J, with 21 bases between. The CDR3 extends over 15 amino acids. From germline, CDR1 is MDHEN and CDR2 SYDVKM. CDR3 in DNA: TGTGCCAGCAGCGAGGTCCTTGGGGGATACACTGGCTACACCTTC. It codes for CASSEVLGGYTGYTF.

The chain carries TRBV28 and TRBJ2-7; the D gene is possibly TRBD2 (7 bases). The CDR3 is 14 residues long. V was trimmed by 3 bases and J by 6 bases, leaving 15 bases between them. Germline V CDR1 and CDR2: MDHEN, SYDVKM. CDR3 nucleotide sequence: TGTGCCAGCAGTTTTAGGGGGGGGCCTCGCGAGCAGTACTTC. Protein: CASSFRGGPREQYF.

The chain is built from TRBV4-3 and TRBJ2-3; D unclear. CDR1 is LGHNA, CDR2 YSLEER, per germline. CDR3 length: 15 amino acids. The ends were cut back, 0 bases at V and 3 bases at J, with 10 bases in the middle. DNA for the CDR3: TGCGCCAGCAGCCAAGACCTAGTTGGGACAGATACGCAGTATTTT. It specifies CASSQDLVGTDTQYF.

The rearrangement joins TRBV29-1 to TRBJ2-5, with 10 bases aligning to TRBD1. The germline V gene encodes CDR1 SQVTM and CDR2 ANQGSEA. The CDR3 has 14 residues. J gave up 1 base and V 7 bases, and 6 bases lay outside the gene matches. Written as DNA, the CDR3 is TGCAGCGCCTGGGGACAGGGGACCCAAGAGACCCAGTACTTC. Its protein is CSAWGQGTQETQYF.

The chain has TRBV5-4 and TRBJ2-5; D possibly corresponds to TRBD2 (6 bases). The V gene's germline CDR1 is SGHNT and CDR2 YYREEE (reference sequence). V was cut by 4 bases and J by 2 bases, with 18 bases left in between. CDR3 size: 16 residues. The CDR3 DNA is TGTGCCAGCAGCCTGGTGGGTAGCGGTTGGCAAGAGACCCAGTACTTC. It codes for CASSLVGSGWQETQYF.

This clone was observed a single time. The V and J genes are TRBV2 and TRBJ2-5, with 8 bases fitting TRBD2. After removal of 8 bases from V and 5 bases from J, the junction contained 13 bases not matched to a gene. CDR3 length equals 15 residues. In germline, CDR1 is SNHLY, CDR2 FYNNEI. The CDR3 reads CASARNREGLETQYF. The DNA of the CDR3 is TGTGCCAGCGCCAGGAACCGGGAGGGCCTGGAGACCCAGTACTTC.

The chain has TRBV29-1 and TRBJ1-2, with D perhaps matching TRBD1 (5 bases). Germline lookup yields CDR1 SQVTM and CDR2 ANQGSEA. CDR3 length: 12 amino acids. V dropped 4 bases and J dropped 8 bases, with 14 bases sitting between them. CDR3 in DNA: TGCAGCGTTGCTCAGGGATCGGGGGGCTACACCTTC. This codes for CSVAQGSGGYTF. The complete variable domain, with remaining parts taken from reference TRBV29-1 and TRBJ1-2, reads SAVISQKPSRDICQRGTSLTIQCQVDSQVTMMFWYRQQPGQSLTLIATANQGSEATYESGFVIDKFPISRPNLTFSTLTVSNMSPEDSSIYLCSVAQGSGGYTFGSGTRLTVV.

V gene TRBV11-1 combines with J gene TRBJ2-7; 9 bases are a match to TRBD2. The CDR3 contains 17 residues. CDR1 is SGHAT, CDR2 FQDESV, per germline (reference sequence). Unmatched junction bases numbered 13, after V lost 5 bases and J lost 2 bases. CDR3 nucleotide sequence: TGTGCCAGCAGCCACCTGGCCGGACTAGCGCAAGCCTACGAGCAGTACTTC. Its protein is CASSHLAGLAQAYEQYF.

V gene TRBV27 combines with J gene TRBJ1-2, with 7 bases aligning to TRBD1. The CDR3 is 15 residues long. In germline, CDR1 is MNHEY, CDR2 SMNVEV (reference sequence). V shed 6 bases, J shed 3 bases, and the junction held 10 bases outside the gene matches. CDR3 nucleotides: TGTGCCAGCAGACCAACGGGACAGAAATACTATGGCTACACCTTC. It specifies CASRPTGQKYYGYTF.

The chain couples TRBV11-3 to TRBJ2-2; 7 bases line up with TRBD2. The V gene's germline CDR1 is SGHNT and CDR2 YENEEA. This CDR3 is 16 amino acids long. V lost 1 base and J lost 3; bases outside the gene matches: 5. The CDR3 sequence is CASSLAGGPDTGELFF. Here the CDR3 DNA reads TGTGCCAGCAGCTTAGCGGGAGGCCCCGACACCGGGGAGCTGTTTTTT.